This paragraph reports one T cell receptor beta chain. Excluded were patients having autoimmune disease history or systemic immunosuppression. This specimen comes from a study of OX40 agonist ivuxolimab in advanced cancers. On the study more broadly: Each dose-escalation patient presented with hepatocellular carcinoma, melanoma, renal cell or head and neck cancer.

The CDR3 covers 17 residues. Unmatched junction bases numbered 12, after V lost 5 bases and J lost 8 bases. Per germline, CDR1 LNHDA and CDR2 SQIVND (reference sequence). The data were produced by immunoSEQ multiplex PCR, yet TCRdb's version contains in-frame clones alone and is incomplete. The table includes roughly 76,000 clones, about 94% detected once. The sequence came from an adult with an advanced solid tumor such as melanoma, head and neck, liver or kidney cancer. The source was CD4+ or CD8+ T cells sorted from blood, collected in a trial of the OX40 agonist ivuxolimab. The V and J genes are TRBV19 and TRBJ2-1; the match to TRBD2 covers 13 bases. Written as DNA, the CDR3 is TGTGCCAGTAGTCCTCAGACTAGCGGGGGGCCCGGGCATGAGCAGTTCTTC. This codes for CASSPQTSGGPGHEQFF.